This TCR beta chain is drawn from a study of PD-1 blockade in classical Hodgkin lymphoma (dated by TCRdb to 2018 to 2021). As for the study more broadly: Nivolumab dosing was 3 mg/kg intravenously every 2 weeks, continuing until either disease progression or unacceptable toxicity. A peripheral blood immune signature of response to PD-1 blockade in classical Hodgkin lymphoma was defined using TCR beta sequencing and CyTOF.

The time point tag for this specimen amounts to: cycle 1 day 1 (C1D1), immediately before nivolumab initiation. Relapse after autologous stem cell transplantation had occurred in all trial patients, and cohorts A, B and C were distinguished by prior brentuximab vedotin exposure. The trial cohort comprised 56 patients with relapsed/refractory classical Hodgkin lymphoma whose best overall responses were complete response, partial response or progressive disease. Single-agent nivolumab was administered to trial patients in the multi-cohort phase II CheckMate 205 trial. Best overall response was determined by an independent review committee according to the 2007 International Working Group response criteria. Trial PBMCs were collected immediately before nivolumab initiation (C1D1) and during therapy at cycle 2 day 1 and cycle 4 day 1. After peripheral blood was drawn into 8 mL Vacutainer Cell Preparation Tubes, PBMCs were isolated by centrifugation and then cryopreserved.

The study at large found these results: Diversity was lower in patients who began nivolumab less than 1 year after ASCT, so these patients were left out of later analyses to avoid confounding by immune reconstitution. Trial patients achieving complete response had baseline diversity similar to newly diagnosed patients, whereas partial responders and progressors had significantly lower diversity. A significant rise by C4D1 was seen in CD4+ but not CD8+ TCR diversity (p=0.0027 vs p=0.16), with the rise being most apparent in complete responders (p=0.02). The study was limited to a single clinical trial cohort, and causes of repertoire differences, possibly disease activity or prior therapy, remained undefined. Newly diagnosed patients were reported to have lower baseline TCR diversity than healthy donors, and relapsed/refractory patients were reported to have lower baseline TCR diversity still.

As for this clone: This receptor's antigen is unknown. No much larger clone is present one base from it, and per-base qualities are unavailable.

Relative to germline, V is missing 6 bases and J is missing 1 base, with 3 bases of the junction outside any gene match. Including cysteine and phenylalanine, the CDR3 has 13 amino acids. Of the read, only the CDR3 DNA is kept; its 39 bases are in frame from base 1. The CDR1 and CDR2 encoded by the germline V gene are SQVTM and ANQGSEA. Genomic DNA was extracted with the Qiagen DNeasy kit from unsorted PBMCs and from negatively selected CD4+ and CD8+ fractions. Using primers that anneal to V and J segments, immunoSEQ multiplex PCR amplified the TCR beta CDR3 regions. Amplification bias was minimized using a synthetic immune receptor repertoire, and residual bias was removed computationally after sequencing. In the authors' own workflow: Repertoire diversity was quantified as the Shannon entropy index using custom Python scripts. Unsorted, CD4+ and CD8+ repertoires were examined separately, except in combined analyses, for which CD4+ and CD8+ sequences were merged in silico. Clonal expansion was defined as at least a 2-fold frequency increase after treatment relative to C1D1, with a pseudocount of 0.5 for undetected baseline clones. Clones with 0 or 1 copy at C1D1 were defined as singleton clones, while clones with 2 or more copies were defined as non-singleton clones. Clones expanded in unsorted samples were labelled as CD4+, CD8+ or unknown by matching protein sequences in sorted samples from the same patient. Diversity changes from C1D1 to C4D1 were tested in paired samples using Wilcoxon tests. Drawn from immuneACCESS, this table holds only the in-frame rearrangements with V and J called that TCRdb kept. Clones are partly lost; checked studies trace under half to an unresolved V gene and leave the rest unexplained. The V and J calls and clone size were taken over from that table, and D and trimming were inferred from the DNA. Within this sample are 10,000 to 15,000 clones, with roughly 84% of them counted one time only. Roughly 24% of the sample is taken by the ten largest.

This sequence uses TRBV29-1 and TRBJ2-3; 8 middle bases align to TRBD1. Sequencing was performed on peripheral blood mononuclear cells (PBMCs), taken at baseline. The origin of this receptor is a human donor with classical Hodgkin lymphoma. The sequenced DNA: TGCAGCGTGGGGACAGGTGGCACAGATACGCAGTATTTT. Translated, it reads CSVGTGGTDTQYF.